This TCR beta chain is drawn from a study of post-analysis software for immune sequencing data. About the study: In terms of disease course, relapsing-remitting, secondary progressive and progressive-relapsing multiple sclerosis were included.

The CDR3 covers 14 residues. Germline CDR1 reads SQVTM; CDR2 reads ANQGSEA. Overall study findings and caveats: Controls had lower frequencies than patients of roughly five TRBV segments, which included TRBV5-6, TRBV5-1 and TRBV20-1. Samples made in the same batch grouped tightly together by F measure. Multiple sclerosis patients had significantly lower normalized Chao1 diversity than controls.

TCR beta cDNA libraries included unique molecular identifiers. Starting from around 1 to 10 million T cells, the study yielded 460,000 or so cDNA molecules. TCRdb reprocessed the PCR reads via MiXCR and lists one record per CDR3 protein. The sample consists of hundreds of thousands of distinct CDR3 sequences, roughly 30% of them appearing once. Concerning this clonotype itself: Its antigen is not identified.

The material sequenced was blood. This receptor was identified in a girl aged 10 to 17 with multiple sclerosis. This chain joins TRBV29-1 and TRBJ2-1; 13 positions agree with TRBD2. The better agreement between TRBJ2-7 and the DNA end casts doubt on the J call. The CDR3 loop reads CSAWTSGGYNEQYF. The CDR3 bases are TGCAGCGCCTGGACTAGCGGGGGATACAATGAGCAGTACTTC.